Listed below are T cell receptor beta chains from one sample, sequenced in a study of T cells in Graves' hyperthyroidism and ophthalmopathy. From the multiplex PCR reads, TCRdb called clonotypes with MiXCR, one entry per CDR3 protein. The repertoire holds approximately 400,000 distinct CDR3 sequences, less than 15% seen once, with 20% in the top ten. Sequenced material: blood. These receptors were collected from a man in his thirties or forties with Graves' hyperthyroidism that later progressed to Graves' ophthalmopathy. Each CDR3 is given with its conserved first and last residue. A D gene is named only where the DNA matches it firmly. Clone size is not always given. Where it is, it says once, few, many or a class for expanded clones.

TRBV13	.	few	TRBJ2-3	TGTGCCAGCAACACGGGACACCTATTAGATACGCAGTATTTT	CASNTGHLLDTQYF
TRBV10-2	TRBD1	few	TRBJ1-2	TGCGCCAGCAGTATTAGGGACAGCTATGGCTACACCTTC	CASSIRDSYGYTF
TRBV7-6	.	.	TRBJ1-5	TGTGCCAGCAGCTTAGAAGAGGGGTGGAATCAGCCCCAGCATTTT	CASSLEEGWNQPQHF
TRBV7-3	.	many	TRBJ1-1	TGTGCCAGCAGCGGCGACGGGGGGTTAGGGACTGAAGCTTTCTTT	CASSGDGGLGTEAFF
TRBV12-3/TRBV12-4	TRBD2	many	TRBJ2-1	TGTGCCAGCAGACTAGCGGGGGGTACCAACAATGAGCAGTTCTTC	CASRLAGGTNNEQFF
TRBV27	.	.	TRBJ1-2	TGTGCCAGCAGTCCGCCAGGGATCAGAGGCTACACCTTC	CASSPPGIRGYTF
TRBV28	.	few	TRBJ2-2	TGTGCCAGCAGCCCCGTAGGGGTTGGGACCGGGGAGCTGTTTTTT	CASSPVGVGTGELFF
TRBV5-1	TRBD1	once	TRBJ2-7	TGCGCCAGCAGCTTGGTGCCAGGGGGCCGGAGGGAGCAGTACTTC	CASSLVPGGRREQYF
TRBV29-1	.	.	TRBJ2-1	TGCAGCGTTGACCTGAAGAATGAGCAGTTCTTC	CSVDLKNEQFF
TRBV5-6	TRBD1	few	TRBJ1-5	TGTGCCAGTCTAGGTGGTACAGGGGGCCGAGGCAATCAGCCCCAGCATTTT	CASLGGTGGRGNQPQHF
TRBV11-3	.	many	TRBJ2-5	TGTGCCAGCAGCTCCCGGGACCACCAAGAGACCCAGTACTTC	CASSSRDHQETQYF
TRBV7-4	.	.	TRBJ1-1	TGTGCCAGCAGCTTAATTCCTCCTCAGGGACTGAACACTGAAGCTTTCTTT	CASSLIPPQGLNTEAFF
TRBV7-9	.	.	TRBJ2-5	TGTGCCAGCAGCTTAATCGAGGGGTTAAGAGAGACCCAGTACTTC	CASSLIEGLRETQYF
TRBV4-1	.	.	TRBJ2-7	TGCGCCAGCAGCCACGCGACGGGCTACGAGCAGTACTTC	CASSHATGYEQYF
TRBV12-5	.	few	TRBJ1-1	TGTGCTAGTGGTTTGCTCCCCTCAGGGGATACGGGTATGAACACTGAAGCTTTCTTT	CASGLLPSGDTGMNTEAFF
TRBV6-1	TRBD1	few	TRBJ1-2	TGTGCCAGCAGAAAGGGGGCGGAGGCCCCAAACTATGGCTACACCTTC	CASRKGAEAPNYGYTF
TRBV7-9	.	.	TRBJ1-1	TGTGCCAGCAGCTCCGTGGGACCGAGGAACACTGAAGCTTTCTTT	CASSSVGPRNTEAFF
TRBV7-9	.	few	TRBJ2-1	TGTGCCAGCAGCTCGATCCGGAACGGCGCCTACAATGAGCAGTTCTTC	CASSSIRNGAYNEQFF
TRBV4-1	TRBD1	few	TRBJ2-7	TGCGCCAGCAGCCATCTAGGACAGGACGAGCAGTACTTC	CASSHLGQDEQYF
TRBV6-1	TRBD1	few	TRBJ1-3	TGTGCCAGCAGTAAGGGGGCCTCTGGAAACACCATATATTTT	CASSKGASGNTIYF
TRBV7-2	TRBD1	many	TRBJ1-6	TGTGCCAGCAGCTTATTGGTCACGGGGGGACAGCTCAATTCACCCCTCCACTTT	CASSLLVTGGQLNSPLHF
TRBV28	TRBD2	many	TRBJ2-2	TGTGCCAGCAGTCAGACTAGCGGGGGTCCGAACACCGGGGAGCTGTTTTTT	CASSQTSGGPNTGELFF
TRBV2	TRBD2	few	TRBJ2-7	TGTGCCAGCATCCTTAGCGGGGGGTCCTACGAGCAGTACTTC	CASILSGGSYEQYF
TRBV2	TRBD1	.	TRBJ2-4	TGTGCCAGCGAGGGGGCCTCTAACATTCAGTACTTC	CASEGASNIQYF
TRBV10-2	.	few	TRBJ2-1	TGCGCCAGCGGGCAGGAGCCATACAATGAGCAGTTCTTC	CASGQEPYNEQFF
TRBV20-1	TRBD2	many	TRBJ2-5	TGCAGTGCTAGAGATCACGGGGGGGCTATAGAGACCCAGTACTTC	CSARDHGGAIETQYF
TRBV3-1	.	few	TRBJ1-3	TGTGCCAGCAGCCTGGATGCAGGAAACACCATATATTTT	CASSLDAGNTIYF
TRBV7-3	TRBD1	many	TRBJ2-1	TGTGCCAGCAGCCTTGGGACAGGGGTGAATGAGCAGTTCTTC	CASSLGTGVNEQFF
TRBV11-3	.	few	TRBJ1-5	TGTGCCAGCAGCCCGTCCGGGGGTAACAATCAGCCCCAGCATTTT	CASSPSGGNNQPQHF
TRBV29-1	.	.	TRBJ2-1	TGCAGCGTTGACAGGGAGTTGAATGAGCAGTTCTTC	CSVDRELNEQFF
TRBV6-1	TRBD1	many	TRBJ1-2	TGTGCCAGCAACCCGGGACAGGGCGACCGGGGATTCCGTGGCTACACCTTC	CASNPGQGDRGFRGYTF
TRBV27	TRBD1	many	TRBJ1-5	TGTGCCAGCAGGACAGGGTATAGCAATCAGCCCCAGCATTTT	CASRTGYSNQPQHF
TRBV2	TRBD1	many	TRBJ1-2	TGTGCCAGCAGGCGACAGGGACCCTTACTCTACACCTTC	CASRRQGPLLYTF